This T cell receptor beta chain derives from a study of Graves' ophthalmopathy and Graves' hyperthyroidism. This CDR3 is built from 13 residues. Looked up from germline, CDR1 is MGHDK and CDR2 is SYGVNS. V lost 4 bases, J lost 6 bases, and 6 bases stayed unmatched. RNA transcripts served as template for amplifying TCR beta CDR3 sequences. The first-round RT-PCR employed HTBI primers together with the Qiagen OneStep RT-PCR kit. A multiplex PCR was then performed as the second round. Using its own MiXCR run on the multiplex PCR reads, TCRdb lists one record per CDR3 protein. The table shows about 660,000 distinct CDR3 sequences, with about 38% occurring only once.

The source material was peripheral blood. This clonotype was obtained from an adult man with Graves' ophthalmopathy. This chain links TRBV25-1 with TRBJ2-7, with 7 bases that match TRBD1. CDR3 region: CASSGGQSVEQYF. CDR3 coding DNA: TGTGCCAGCAGTGGGGGACAGTCGGTCGAGCAGTACTTC.